These 5 T cell receptor beta chains share one sample of origin, sequenced in a study of blood T cell repertoires in COVID-19. TCRdb's copy holds only in-frame clones and misses some; the assay was immunoSEQ multiplex PCR. The sample has about 180,000 clones, approximately 82% seen once. Sequenced material: peripheral blood. The receptors originated from a woman aged 80 or older with active or convalescent COVID-19.

This chain connects TRBV11-2 to TRBJ1-5; TRBD1 matches at 9 bases. Germline V gene data show CDR1 as SGHAT and CDR2 as FQNNGV. The CDR3 sequence is 15 residues long. After removal of 0 bases from V and 6 bases from J, the junction contained 3 bases not matched to a gene. CDR3 bases: TGTGCCAGCAGCTTAGATCGGACAGGGGTTCAGCCCCAGCATTTT. As protein: CASSLDRTGVQPQHF.

This clone was observed a handful of times. The chain carries TRBV7-2 and TRBJ1-2; D is possibly TRBD1 (5 bases). Between the trimmed V and J ends, which lost 7 bases and 4 bases, there was a span of 13 bases. The CDR3 is 13 amino acids. Germline loops: CDR1 SGHTA, CDR2 FQGNSA. The CDR3 coding sequence is TGTGCCAGCACCACTTGGGGGGGCTATGGCTACACCTTC. It translates to CASTTWGGYGYTF.

This chain joins TRBV4-2 and TRBJ2-4, with TRBD2 matching over 7 bases. Germline-derived CDR1 and CDR2 are LGHNA and YNFKEQ. The length of the CDR3 is 15 residues. After removal of 1 base from V and 5 bases from J, the junction contained 5 bases not matched to a gene. This CDR3 is CASSQVASGENIQYF. The CDR3 nucleotides read TGTGCCAGCAGCCAAGTTGCCAGCGGGGAAAACATTCAGTACTTC.

This clone was seen a single time. This sequence joins TRBV7-3 and TRBJ2-1, with 11 bases that match TRBD2. The CDR3 has 16 amino acids. The J segment lost 6 bases and the V segment lost 4 bases, leaving 8 bases of the junction unmatched. Germline V gene lookup returns CDR1 SGHTA and CDR2 FQGTGA. The CDR3 protein is CASSSISGRALNEQFF. The CDR3 DNA reads TGTGCCAGCAGCTCAATTAGCGGGAGGGCCCTCAATGAGCAGTTCTTC.

This rearrangement joins TRBV2 to TRBJ1-1; no reliable D call. This CDR3 has 12 amino acids. V gave up 6 bases and J gave up 3 bases, with 8 bases separating them. CDR1 and CDR2 (germline): SNHLY, FYNNEI. CDR3 in amino acids: CASRQQDTEAFF. The CDR3 DNA is TGTGCCAGCAGACAGCAGGACACTGAAGCTTTCTTT.